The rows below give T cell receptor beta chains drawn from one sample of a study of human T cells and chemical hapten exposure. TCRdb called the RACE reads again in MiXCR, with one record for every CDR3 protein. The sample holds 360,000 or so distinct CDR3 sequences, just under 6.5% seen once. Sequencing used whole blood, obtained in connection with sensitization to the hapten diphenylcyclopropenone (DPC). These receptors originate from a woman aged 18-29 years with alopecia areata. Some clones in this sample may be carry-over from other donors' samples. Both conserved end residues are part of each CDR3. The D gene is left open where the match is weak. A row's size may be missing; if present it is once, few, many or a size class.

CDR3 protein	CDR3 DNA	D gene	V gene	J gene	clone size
CATSVRGLGTDTQYF	TGTGCCACCTCAGTCCGCGGGTTGGGCACAGATACGCAGTATTTT	-	TRBV24-1	TRBJ2-3	-
CASSRYGTDTGELFF	TGTGCCAGCAGCCGGTACGGGACAGACACCGGGGAGCTGTTTTTT	TRBD1	TRBV5-6	TRBJ2-2	-
CASSLGFTGPVEEQYF	TGCGCCAGCAGCTTGGGTTTCACCGGGCCGGTCGAAGAGCAGTACTTC	-	TRBV5-1	TRBJ2-7	few
CASSPTGVTNEKLFF	TGTGCCAGCTCACCGACAGGGGTAACTAATGAAAAACTGTTTTTT	TRBD1	TRBV18	TRBJ1-4	-
CSAREASGGSHYNEQFF	TGCAGTGCTAGAGAGGCTAGCGGGGGGTCCCACTACAATGAGCAGTTCTTC	TRBD2	TRBV20-1	TRBJ2-1	few
CAISEPGTEAFF	TGTGCCATCAGTGAGCCAGGGACTGAAGCTTTCTTT	-	TRBV10-3	TRBJ1-1	few
CASSLDTDQPQHF	TGCGCCAGCAGCCTAGACACAGATCAGCCCCAGCATTTT	-	TRBV5-1	TRBJ1-5	many
CSARDSSTNEKLFF	TGCAGTGCTAGGGACAGCTCAACTAATGAAAAACTGTTTTTT	-	TRBV20-1	TRBJ1-4	few
CASSLISGGNQPQHF	TGTGCCAGCAGTTTAATAAGTGGAGGCAATCAGCCCCAGCATTTT	-	TRBV27	TRBJ1-5	-
CSAFPRQLLYYGYTF	TGCAGTGCTTTCCCTCGGCAGCTGCTTTACTATGGCTACACCTTC	-	TRBV20-1	TRBJ1-2	few
CATSRTGSSYNSPLHF	TGTGCCACCAGCAGAACAGGGAGCTCCTATAATTCACCCCTCCACTTT	-	TRBV15	TRBJ1-6	many
CASSWASGGGYEQFF	TGTGCCAGCAGCTGGGCTAGCGGGGGAGGGTATGAGCAGTTCTTC	TRBD2	TRBV7-2	TRBJ2-1	few
CASNREGVYNEQFF	TGTGCCAGCAACAGGGAGGGGGTCTACAATGAGCAGTTCTTC	-	TRBV6-2/TRBV6-3	TRBJ2-1	few
CSVDTASSYEQYF	TGCAGCGTTGACACTGCAAGTTCCTACGAGCAGTACTTC	-	TRBV29-1	TRBJ2-7	-